What follows are 5 T cell receptor beta chains derived from one specimen sequenced in a study of shared clonotypes between healthy human individuals. Sequenced by immunoSEQ multiplex PCR; TCRdb stores in-frame clones only, minus some. The sample comprises 850,000 to 1,100,000 clones, approximately 80% of which are singletons, and roughly 0.83% rests with the top ten. Specimen: memory CD4+ T cells from PBMCs. Sample subset: CD45RA-negative fraction. These receptors all stem from a man aged 18-30 years in good health. Some clones in this sample may be carry-over from other donors' samples.

This clone appeared a single time. The chain combines TRBV25-1 with TRBJ2-4; D might be TRBD2 (5 bases). Trimming shortened V by 6 bases and J by 7 bases, and 13 bases separated the two germline ends. Looked up from germline, CDR1 is MGHDK and CDR2 is SYGVNS. The CDR3 runs to 13 residues. CDR3 region: CASRPSGSNIQYF. CDR3 DNA sequence: TGTGCCAGCAGACCCTCGGGGAGCAACATTCAGTACTTC.

The CDR3 DNA is TGTGCCAGTAAAGTCTCAGGGGCTGGGGCCAACGTCCTGACTTTC. Its protein product is CASKVSGAGANVLTF. The V and J genes are TRBV19 and TRBJ2-6, with D possibly matching TRBD1 (6 bases). Looked up from germline, CDR1 is LNHDA and CDR2 is SQIVND (reference sequence). The length of the CDR3 is 15 residues. V was clipped by 7 bases and J by 2 bases, with 12 bases between them.

This clone was observed once. This CDR3 is also generated by other DNA sequences in the sample. The gene calls are TRBV28 and TRBJ2-7; no clear D. Germline CDR1 is MDHEN and CDR2 is SYDVKM. V shed 3 bases and J shed 7 bases, with 7 bases lying between them. The CDR3 length is 11 residues. The CDR3 sequence: CASSFESEQYF. The CDR3 coding sequence is TGTGCCAGCAGTTTTGAGAGTGAGCAGTACTTC.

Of note for this clone: The identical CDR3 is also encoded by other nucleotide sequences in the sample. V usage is TRBV30 and J usage is TRBJ2-7; the D is unclear. This CDR3 spans 14 amino acids. V lost 0 bases and J 0 bases, leaving 9 bases between the germline ends. Germline V lookup: CDR1 GTSNPN, CDR2 SVGIG (reference sequence). The CDR3 DNA follows: TGTGCCTGGAGTGTTTCAGGTTACTCCTACGAGCAGTACTTC. Translation gives CAWSVSGYSYEQYF.

This clone was counted at least ten times. J is TRBJ2-7 and V is TRBV5-4, with TRBD1 matching over 7 bases. CDR3 length: 14 residues. Per the germline V gene, CDR1 is SGHNT and CDR2 is YYREEE (reference sequence). Trimming took 3 bases from V and 4 from J; bases not matched to a gene: 7. The DNA of the CDR3 is TGTGCCAGCAGCTCCGGACAGGCCCCATACGAGCAGTACTTC. Translated, it gives CASSSGQAPYEQYF.